This T cell receptor beta chain was sequenced in a study of metastatic and nonmetastatic thyroid tumors. Overall study: The authors compared repertoires across blood and tumor or nodule tissue from malignant and benign thyroid patients.

Thyroid surgery was performed in patients who had received no treatment beforehand. In the original processing: The study took CDR3 differences across clinicopathological groups and made a distant-metastasis classifier for papillary thyroid cancer from them. Using MiXCR, TCRdb reanalyzed the PCR reads. TCRdb, not the original authors, processed these V and J calls. Of about 82,000 clones in the sample, under 15% were seen once. Study-wide results and caveats: Significantly higher TCR beta diversity was reportedly seen in malignant thyroid tumors than benign nodules, in blood and tumor.

This clone has a count of ten or more. Its antigen is unidentified. The sample was tumor tissue. The source of this sequence is a female donor with papillary thyroid cancer or a benign thyroid nodule (not recorded which). Some clones in this sample may be carry-over from other donors' samples.

CDR3 in amino acids: CASSPMTSPSGKLFF. CDR3 DNA sequence: TGTGCCAGCAGTCCCATGACTTCCCCTAGCGGAAAACTGTTTTTT. The rearrangement links TRBV2 to TRBJ1-4; D uncertain. Germline V CDR1 and CDR2: SNHLY, FYNNEI. This CDR3 is built from 15 residues. The ends were cut back, 5 bases at V and 10 bases at J, with 20 bases in the middle.